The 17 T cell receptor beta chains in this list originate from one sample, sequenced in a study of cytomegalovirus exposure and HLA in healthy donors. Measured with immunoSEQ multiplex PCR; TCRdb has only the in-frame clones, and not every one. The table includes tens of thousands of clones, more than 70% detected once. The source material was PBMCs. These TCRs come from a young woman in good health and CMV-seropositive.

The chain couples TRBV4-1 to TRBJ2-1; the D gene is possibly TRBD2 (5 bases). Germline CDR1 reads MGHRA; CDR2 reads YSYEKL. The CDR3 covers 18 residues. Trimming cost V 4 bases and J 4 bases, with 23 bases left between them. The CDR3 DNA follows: TGCGCCAGCAGCCCAAAAAGAGGGAATAGCTTCGTATACAATGAGCAGTTCTTC. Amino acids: CASSPKRGNSFVYNEQFF.

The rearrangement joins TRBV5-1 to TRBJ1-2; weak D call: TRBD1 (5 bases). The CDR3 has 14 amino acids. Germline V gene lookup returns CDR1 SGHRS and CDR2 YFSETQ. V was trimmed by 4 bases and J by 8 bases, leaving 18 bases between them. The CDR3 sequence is CASSPDPGLPGYTF. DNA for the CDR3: TGCGCCAGCAGCCCGGACCCGGGACTGCCGGGCTACACCTTC.

CDR3: CASSRTSGGARETQYF. The CDR3 DNA reads TGTGCCAGCAGTAGAACTAGCGGGGGGGCCCGGGAGACCCAGTACTTC. The V call is TRBV6-7, the J call TRBJ2-5; 13 nucleotides agree with TRBD2. TRBV6-7 is filed as an ORF, its function uncertain. The trim removed 5 bases at V and 5 bases at J, leaving 8 bases unmatched. CDR3 size: 16 residues.

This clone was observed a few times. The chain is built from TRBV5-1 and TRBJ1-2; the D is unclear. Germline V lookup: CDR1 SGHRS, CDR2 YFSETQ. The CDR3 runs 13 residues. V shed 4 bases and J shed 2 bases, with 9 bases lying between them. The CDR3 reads CASSPERNYGYTF. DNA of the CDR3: TGCGCCAGCAGCCCCGAGAGGAACTATGGCTACACCTTC.

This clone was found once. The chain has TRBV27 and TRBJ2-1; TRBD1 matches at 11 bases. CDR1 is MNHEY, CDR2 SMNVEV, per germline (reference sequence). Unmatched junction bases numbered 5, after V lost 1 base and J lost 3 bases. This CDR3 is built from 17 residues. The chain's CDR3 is CASSLWDRGKGYNEQFF. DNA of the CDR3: TGTGCCAGCAGTTTATGGGACAGGGGGAAGGGCTACAATGAGCAGTTCTTC.

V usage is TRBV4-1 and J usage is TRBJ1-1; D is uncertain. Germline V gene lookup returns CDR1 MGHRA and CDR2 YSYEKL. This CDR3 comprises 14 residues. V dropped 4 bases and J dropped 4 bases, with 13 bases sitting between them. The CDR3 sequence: CASSREGGSTEAFF. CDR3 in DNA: TGCGCCAGCAGCCGGGAGGGCGGAAGCACTGAAGCTTTCTTT.

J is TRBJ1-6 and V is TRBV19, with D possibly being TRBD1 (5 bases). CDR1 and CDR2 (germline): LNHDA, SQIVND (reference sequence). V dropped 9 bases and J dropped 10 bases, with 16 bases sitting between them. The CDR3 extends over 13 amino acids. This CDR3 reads CASTGEIGSPLHF. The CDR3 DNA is TGTGCCAGCACAGGAGAAATAGGATCACCCCTCCACTTT.

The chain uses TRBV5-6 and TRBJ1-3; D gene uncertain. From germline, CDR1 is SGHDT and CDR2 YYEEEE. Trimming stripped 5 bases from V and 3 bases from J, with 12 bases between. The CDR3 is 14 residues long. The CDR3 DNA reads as TGTGCCAGCAGTTTGCCGGGTAATGGAAACACCATATATTTT. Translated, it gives CASSLPGNGNTIYF.

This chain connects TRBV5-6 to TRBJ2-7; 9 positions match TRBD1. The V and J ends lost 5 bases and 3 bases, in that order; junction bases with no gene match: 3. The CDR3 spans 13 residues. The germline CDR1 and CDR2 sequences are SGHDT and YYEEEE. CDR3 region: CASRGTGIYEQYF. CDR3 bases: TGTGCCAGCAGGGGGACAGGGATCTACGAGCAGTACTTC. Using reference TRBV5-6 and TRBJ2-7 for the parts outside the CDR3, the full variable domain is DAGVTQSPTHLIKTRGQQVTLRCSPKSGHDTVSWYQQALGQGPQFIFQYYEEEERQRGNFPDRFSGHQFPNYSSELNVNALLLGDSALYLCASRGTGIYEQYFGPGTRLTVT.

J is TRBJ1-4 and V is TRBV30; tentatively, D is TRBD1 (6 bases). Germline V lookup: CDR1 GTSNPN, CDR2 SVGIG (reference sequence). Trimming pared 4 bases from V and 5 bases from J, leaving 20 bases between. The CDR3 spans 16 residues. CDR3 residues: CAWIPSEGHTNEKLFF. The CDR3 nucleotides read TGTGCCTGGATTCCGAGTGAGGGACACACAAATGAAAAACTGTTTTTT.

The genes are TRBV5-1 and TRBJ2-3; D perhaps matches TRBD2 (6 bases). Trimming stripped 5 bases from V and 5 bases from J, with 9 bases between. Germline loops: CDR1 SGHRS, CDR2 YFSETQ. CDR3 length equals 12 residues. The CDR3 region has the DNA TGCGCCAGCAGATGGGGGGAAGATACGCAGTATTTT. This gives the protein CASRWGEDTQYF.

CDR3: CASSGALRETQYF. Here the CDR3 DNA reads TGTGCCAGCAGCGGGGCCTTAAGAGAGACCCAGTACTTC. The rearrangement joins TRBV21-1 to TRBJ2-5; the table's D call, TRBD1, has no DNA check behind it. TRBV21-1 is tagged as a pseudogene. The CDR3 is 13 residues long.

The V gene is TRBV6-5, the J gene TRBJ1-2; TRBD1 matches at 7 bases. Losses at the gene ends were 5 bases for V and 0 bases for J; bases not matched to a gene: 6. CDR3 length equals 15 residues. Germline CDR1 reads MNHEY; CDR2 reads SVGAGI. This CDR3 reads CASSPLGGSNYGYTF. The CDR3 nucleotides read TGTGCCAGCAGTCCCCTAGGGGGCTCTAACTATGGCTACACCTTC.

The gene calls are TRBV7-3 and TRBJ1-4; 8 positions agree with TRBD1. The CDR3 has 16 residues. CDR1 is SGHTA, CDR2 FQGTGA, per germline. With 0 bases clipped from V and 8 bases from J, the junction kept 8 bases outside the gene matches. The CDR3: CASSLTPGQGGEKLFF. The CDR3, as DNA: TGTGCCAGCAGCTTAACACCAGGACAGGGCGGGGAAAAACTGTTTTTT.

CDR3 region: CASSHPDRGNTGELFF. As DNA, the CDR3 is TGCGCCAGCAGCCACCCGGACAGGGGGAACACCGGGGAGCTGTTTTTT. The chain combines TRBV4-1 with TRBJ2-2; 9 nucleotides line up with TRBD1. V was pared by 3 bases and J by 1 base, with 3 bases of the junction left unmatched. The CDR3 contains 16 residues. Germline CDR1 MGHRA, CDR2 YSYEKL.

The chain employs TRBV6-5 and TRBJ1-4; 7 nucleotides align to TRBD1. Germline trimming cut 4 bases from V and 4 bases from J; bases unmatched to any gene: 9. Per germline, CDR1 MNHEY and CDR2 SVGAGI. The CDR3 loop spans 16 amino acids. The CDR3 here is CASSLVSTGINEKLFF. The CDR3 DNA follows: TGTGCCAGCAGTTTAGTCTCGACAGGGATTAATGAAAAACTGTTTTTT.

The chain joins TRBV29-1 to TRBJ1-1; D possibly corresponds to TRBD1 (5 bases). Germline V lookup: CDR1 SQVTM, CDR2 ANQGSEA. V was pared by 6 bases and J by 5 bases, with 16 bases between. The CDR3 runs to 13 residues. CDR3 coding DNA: TGCAGCGTAAGACCTGGGGCCGATACTGAAGCTTTCTTT. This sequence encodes CSVRPGADTEAFF.